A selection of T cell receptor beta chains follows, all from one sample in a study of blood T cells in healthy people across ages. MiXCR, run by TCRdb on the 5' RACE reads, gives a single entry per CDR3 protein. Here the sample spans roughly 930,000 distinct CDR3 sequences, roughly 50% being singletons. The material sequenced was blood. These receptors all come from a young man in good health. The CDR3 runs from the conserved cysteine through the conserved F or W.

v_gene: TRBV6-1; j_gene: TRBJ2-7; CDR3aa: CASSPQKPGSGGVYEQYF
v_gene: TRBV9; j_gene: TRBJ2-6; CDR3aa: CASSVETGGSGANVLTF
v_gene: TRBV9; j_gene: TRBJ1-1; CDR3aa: CASSVAEGARLSDTEAFF
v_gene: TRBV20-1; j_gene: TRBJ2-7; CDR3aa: CSARDRGTEQYF
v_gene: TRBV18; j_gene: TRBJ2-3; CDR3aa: CASSPSGGSTDTQYF
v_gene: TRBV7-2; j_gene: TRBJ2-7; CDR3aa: CASSPQGVGEQYF
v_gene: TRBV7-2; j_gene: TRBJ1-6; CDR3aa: CASSAKQGSNSPLHF
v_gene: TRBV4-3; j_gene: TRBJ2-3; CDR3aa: CASSHIWTDTQYF
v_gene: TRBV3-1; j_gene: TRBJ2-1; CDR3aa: CASSRDFSSYNEQFF
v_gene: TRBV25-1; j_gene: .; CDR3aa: CASSEFGQYRVEQYF
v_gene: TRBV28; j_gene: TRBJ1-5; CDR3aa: CASSLGRGKQPQHF
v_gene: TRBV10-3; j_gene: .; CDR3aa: CAISESGAQETQFF
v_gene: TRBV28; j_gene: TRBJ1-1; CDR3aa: CASSLGQWGPNTEAFF
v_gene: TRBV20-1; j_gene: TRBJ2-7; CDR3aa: CSARDLRAYEQYF
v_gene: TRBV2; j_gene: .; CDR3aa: CASSKGQGEETQYF
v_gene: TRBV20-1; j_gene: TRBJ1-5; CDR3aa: CSARSDRNSQPQHF